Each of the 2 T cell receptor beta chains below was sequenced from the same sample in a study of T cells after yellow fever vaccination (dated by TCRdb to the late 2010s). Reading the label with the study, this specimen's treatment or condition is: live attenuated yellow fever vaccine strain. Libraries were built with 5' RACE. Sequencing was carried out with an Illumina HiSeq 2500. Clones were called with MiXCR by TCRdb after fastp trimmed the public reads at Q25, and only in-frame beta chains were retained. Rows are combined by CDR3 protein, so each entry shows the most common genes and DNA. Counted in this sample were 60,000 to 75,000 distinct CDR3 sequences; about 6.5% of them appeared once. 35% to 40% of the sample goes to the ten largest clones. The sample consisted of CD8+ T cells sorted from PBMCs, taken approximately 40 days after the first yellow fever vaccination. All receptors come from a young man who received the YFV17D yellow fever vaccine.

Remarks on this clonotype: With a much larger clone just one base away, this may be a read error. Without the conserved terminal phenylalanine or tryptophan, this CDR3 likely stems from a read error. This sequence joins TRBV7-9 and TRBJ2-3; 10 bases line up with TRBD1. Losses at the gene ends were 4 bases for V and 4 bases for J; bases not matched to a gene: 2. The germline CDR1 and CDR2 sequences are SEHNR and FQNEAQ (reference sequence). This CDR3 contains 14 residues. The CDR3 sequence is CASSSGTGADTQYL. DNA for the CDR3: TGTGCCAGCAGCTCGGGGACAGGGGCAGATACGCAGTATCTT.

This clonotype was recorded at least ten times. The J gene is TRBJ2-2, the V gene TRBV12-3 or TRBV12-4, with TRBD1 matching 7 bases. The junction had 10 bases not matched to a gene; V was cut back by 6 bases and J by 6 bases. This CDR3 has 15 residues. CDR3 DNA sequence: TGTGCCAGCAGCCTCCCTGACAGGGTCCCCGGGGAGCTGTTTTTT. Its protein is CASSLPDRVPGELFF.